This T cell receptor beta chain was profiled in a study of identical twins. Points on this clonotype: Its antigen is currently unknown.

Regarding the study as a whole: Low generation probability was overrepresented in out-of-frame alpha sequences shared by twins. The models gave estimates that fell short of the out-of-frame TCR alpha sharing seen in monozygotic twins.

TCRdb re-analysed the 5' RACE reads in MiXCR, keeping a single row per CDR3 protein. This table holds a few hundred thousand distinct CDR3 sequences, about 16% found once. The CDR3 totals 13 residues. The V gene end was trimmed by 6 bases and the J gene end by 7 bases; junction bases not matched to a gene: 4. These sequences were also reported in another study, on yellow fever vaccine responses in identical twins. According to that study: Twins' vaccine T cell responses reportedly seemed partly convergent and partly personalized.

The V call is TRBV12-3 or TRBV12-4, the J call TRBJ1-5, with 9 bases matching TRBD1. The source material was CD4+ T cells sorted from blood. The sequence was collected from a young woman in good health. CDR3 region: CASRGTGTQPQHF. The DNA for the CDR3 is TGTGCCAGCAGGGGGACAGGGACGCAGCCCCAGCATTTT.